The following is a TCR beta chain sequence with its context. The antigen is unknown. This could be a read error, since a much larger clone is one nucleotide away. If no ophthalmopathy progression occurred within 18 months, Graves' hyperthyroidism was stable. Orbital computed tomography and thyroid ultrasound, together with serum TRAb and thyroxine and clinical symptoms, were used for diagnoses. The data were taken from a study of T cells in Graves' hyperthyroidism and ophthalmopathy. Study as a whole: Peripheral blood was obtained at initial diagnosis, preceding any treatment.

General study findings and limits: Ophthalmopathy, as predicted by the model, came a median 6.5 months after the prediction.

CDR1 and CDR2 from the germline V gene are SGHNT and YENEEA. The CDR3 loop spans 14 amino acids. Authors of the study amplified TCR beta CDR3 regions from RNA transcripts. The TCR CDR3 was amplified in a first-round RT-PCR using the HTBI primer set. A single record per CDR3 protein comes from TCRdb applying MiXCR to the multiplex PCR reads. The sample shows fewer than 600,000 distinct CDR3 sequences, around 15% of them seen only once. The source is a woman between 40 and 55 years old with Graves' hyperthyroidism. Sequencing used blood. The V gene is TRBV11-3, the J gene TRBJ2-7; D is unresolved. The DNA end is a closer match to TRBJ2-1, so the J assignment may be wrong. CDR3 DNA: TGTGCCAGCAGCTTAGCTGTCACAACCTACGAGCAGTTCTTC. Its protein product is CASSLAVTTYEQFF.